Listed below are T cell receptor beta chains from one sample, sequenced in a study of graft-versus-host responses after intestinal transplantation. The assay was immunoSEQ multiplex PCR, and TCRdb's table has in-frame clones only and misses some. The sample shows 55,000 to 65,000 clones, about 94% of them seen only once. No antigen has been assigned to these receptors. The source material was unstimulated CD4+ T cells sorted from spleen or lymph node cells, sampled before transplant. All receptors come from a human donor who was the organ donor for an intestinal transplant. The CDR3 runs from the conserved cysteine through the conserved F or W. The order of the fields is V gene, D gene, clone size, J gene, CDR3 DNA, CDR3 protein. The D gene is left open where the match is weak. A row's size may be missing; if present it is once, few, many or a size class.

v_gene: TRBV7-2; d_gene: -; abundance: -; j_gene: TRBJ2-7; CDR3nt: TGTGCCAGCAGCTTAGTAACCTACGAGCAGTACTTC; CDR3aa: CASSLVTYEQYF
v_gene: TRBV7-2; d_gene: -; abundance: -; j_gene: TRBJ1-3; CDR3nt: TGTGCCAGCAGCTTAGTTTCAGGGTTTGGAAACACCATATATTTT; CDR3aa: CASSLVSGFGNTIYF
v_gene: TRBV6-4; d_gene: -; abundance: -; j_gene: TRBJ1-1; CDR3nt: TGTGCCGGATTGACATCGAACACTGAAGCTTTCTTT; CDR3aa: CAGLTSNTEAFF
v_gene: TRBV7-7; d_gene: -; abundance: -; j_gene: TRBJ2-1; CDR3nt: TGTGCTAGCAGACGCGTAGCGAGCAATGAGCAGTTCTTC; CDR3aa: CASRRVASNEQFF
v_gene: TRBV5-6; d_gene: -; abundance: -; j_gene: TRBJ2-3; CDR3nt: TGTGCCAGCAGCCCACGGGGGAAGAGCACAGATACGCAGTATTTT; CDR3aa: CASSPRGKSTDTQYF
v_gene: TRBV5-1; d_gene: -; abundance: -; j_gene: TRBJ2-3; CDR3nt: TGCGCCAGCAGCTTGGCCGGCACAGTCTATTTAACCACAGATACGCAGTATTTT; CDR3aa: CASSLAGTVYLTTDTQYF
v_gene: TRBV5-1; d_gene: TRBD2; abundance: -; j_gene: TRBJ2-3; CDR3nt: TGCGCCAGCAGCTTTGGGGCGCGGGGGGCCACAGATACGCAGTATTTT; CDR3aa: CASSFGARGATDTQYF
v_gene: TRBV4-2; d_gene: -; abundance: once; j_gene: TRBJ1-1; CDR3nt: TGTGCCAGCAGCCAAGGGTTGGGAAACCTAAGGACTGAAGCTTTCTTT; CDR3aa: CASSQGLGNLRTEAFF
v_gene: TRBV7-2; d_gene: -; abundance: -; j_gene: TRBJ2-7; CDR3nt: TGTGCCAGCAGCTTCGGCACTAGGATCTACGAGCAGTACTTC; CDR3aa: CASSFGTRIYEQYF
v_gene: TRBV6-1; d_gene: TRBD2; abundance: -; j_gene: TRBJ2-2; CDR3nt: TGTGCCAGCAGTGCGGGGGGGCGAGTGATCACCGGGGAGCTGTTTTTT; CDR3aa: CASSAGGRVITGELFF
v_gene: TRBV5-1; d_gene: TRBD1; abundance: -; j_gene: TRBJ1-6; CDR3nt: TGCGCCAGCAGCTACAGGGGGCTTTATAATTCACCCCTCCACTTT; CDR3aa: CASSYRGLYNSPLHF
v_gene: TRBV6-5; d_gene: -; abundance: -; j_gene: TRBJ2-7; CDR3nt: TGTGCCAGCAGTCCACCGAGGGGACAGCAGTACTTC; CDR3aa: CASSPPRGQQYF
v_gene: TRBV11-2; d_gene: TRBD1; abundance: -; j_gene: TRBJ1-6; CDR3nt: TGTGCCAGCAGCTTCAAACCGGGACAGGGAGTTACACCCCTCCACTTT; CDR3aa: CASSFKPGQGVTPLHF
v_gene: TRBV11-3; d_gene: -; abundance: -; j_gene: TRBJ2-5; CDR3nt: TGTGCCAGCAGCTTAGTTGGCCAAGAAGGGGGGGGAAAGACCCAGTACTTC; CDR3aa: CASSLVGQEGGGKTQYF
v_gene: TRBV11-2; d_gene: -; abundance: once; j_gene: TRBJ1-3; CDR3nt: TGTGCCAGCAGCTTGAGCAGCGTCTCTGGAAACACCATATATTTT; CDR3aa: CASSLSSVSGNTIYF
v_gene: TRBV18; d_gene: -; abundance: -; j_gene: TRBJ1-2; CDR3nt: TGTGCCAGCTCACTACAGGGTGGGTATGGCTACACCTTC; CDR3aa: CASSLQGGYGYTF
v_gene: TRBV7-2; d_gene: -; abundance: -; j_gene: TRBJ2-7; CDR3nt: TGTGCCAGCAGCTTAGGGACTGGCTACGAGCAGTACTTC; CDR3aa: CASSLGTGYEQYF
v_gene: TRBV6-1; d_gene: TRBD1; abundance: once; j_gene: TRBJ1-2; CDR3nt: TGTGCCAGCATTTCTGGACAGGGAGGGAACTATGGCTACACCTTC; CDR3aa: CASISGQGGNYGYTF
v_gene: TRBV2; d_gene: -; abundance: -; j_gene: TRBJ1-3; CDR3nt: TGTGCCAGCAGTAGGATAGCCGGAAACACCATATATTTT; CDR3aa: CASSRIAGNTIYF
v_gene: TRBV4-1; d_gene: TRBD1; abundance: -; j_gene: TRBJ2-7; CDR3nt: TGCGCCAGCAGCCGGACAGGGGGCTCCTACGAGCAGTACTTC; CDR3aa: CASSRTGGSYEQYF
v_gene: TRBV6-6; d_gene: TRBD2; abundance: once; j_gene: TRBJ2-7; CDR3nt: TGTGCCAGCAGAACTAGCGGGGGGGCCCCCGAGCAGTACTTC; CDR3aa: CASRTSGGAPEQYF
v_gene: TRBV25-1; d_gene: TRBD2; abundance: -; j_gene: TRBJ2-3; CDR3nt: TGTGCCAGCAGTGATCCTACTAGCGGGGGGGGGTCAGATACGCAGTATTTT; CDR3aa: CASSDPTSGGGSDTQYF
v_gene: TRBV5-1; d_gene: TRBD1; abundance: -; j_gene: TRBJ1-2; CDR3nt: TGCGCCAGCAGCTTGGGACAGGGGGCCGGCTATGGCTACACCTTC; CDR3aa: CASSLGQGAGYGYTF
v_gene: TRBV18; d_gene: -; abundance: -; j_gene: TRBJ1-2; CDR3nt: TGTGCCAGCTCACCACCGTCAGGGTCTTATGGCTACACCTTC; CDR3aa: CASSPPSGSYGYTF
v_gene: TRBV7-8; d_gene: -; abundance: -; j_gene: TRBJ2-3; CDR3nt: TGTGCCAGCGGGCGCACAGATACGCAGTATTTT; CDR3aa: CASGRTDTQYF
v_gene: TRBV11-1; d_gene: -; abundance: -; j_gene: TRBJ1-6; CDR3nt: TGTGCCAGCAGCTCCCTTGGAAAATCACCCCTCCACTTT; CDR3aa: CASSSLGKSPLHF
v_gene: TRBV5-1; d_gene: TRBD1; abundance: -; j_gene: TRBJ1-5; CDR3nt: TGCGCCAGCAGCCCCTTTCGGGACAGGGGGCGGGGAGGCAATCAGCCCCAGCATTTT; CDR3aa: CASSPFRDRGRGGNQPQHF
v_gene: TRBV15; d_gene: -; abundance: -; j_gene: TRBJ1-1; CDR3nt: TGTGCCACCAGCAGAGGGGCCTCCTATGACACTGAAGCTTTCTTT; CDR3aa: CATSRGASYDTEAFF
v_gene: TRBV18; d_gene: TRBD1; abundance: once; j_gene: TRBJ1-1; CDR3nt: TGTGCCAGCTCACCAAGGTCGGGACAGTGGAACACTGAAGCTTTCTTT; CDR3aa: CASSPRSGQWNTEAFF
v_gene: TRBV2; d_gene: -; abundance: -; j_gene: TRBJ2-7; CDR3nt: TGTGCCAGCAGTAAACACAGGTTGAAGCCCCCCGAGCAGTACTTC; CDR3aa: CASSKHRLKPPEQYF
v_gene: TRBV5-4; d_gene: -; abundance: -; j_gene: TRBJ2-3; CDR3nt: TGTGCCAGCAGCTTGTTCGCCGCCTCAGATACGCAGTATTTT; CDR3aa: CASSLFAASDTQYF
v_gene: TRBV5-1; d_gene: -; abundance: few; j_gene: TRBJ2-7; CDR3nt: TGCGCCAGCAGCTTGGGCCTCTACGAGCAGTACTTC; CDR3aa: CASSLGLYEQYF
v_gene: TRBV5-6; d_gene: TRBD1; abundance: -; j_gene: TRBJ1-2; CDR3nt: TGTGCCAGCAGCTTGTCTCACAGGGGAATTTACACCTTC; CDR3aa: CASSLSHRGIYTF
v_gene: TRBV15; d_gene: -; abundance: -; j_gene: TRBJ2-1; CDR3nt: TGTGCCACCAGCAGAGAGCTTAGGAGGGAGCAGTTCTTC; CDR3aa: CATSRELRREQFF
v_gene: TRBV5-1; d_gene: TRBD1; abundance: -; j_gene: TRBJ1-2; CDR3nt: TGCGCCAGCAGCAAAACCCAGGGGGCGGCTGGCTACACCTTC; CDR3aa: CASSKTQGAAGYTF
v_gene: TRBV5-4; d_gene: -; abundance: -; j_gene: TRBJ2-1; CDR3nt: TGTGCCAGCAGCGGGGGACCCTCCTACAATGAGCAGTTCTTC; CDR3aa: CASSGGPSYNEQFF
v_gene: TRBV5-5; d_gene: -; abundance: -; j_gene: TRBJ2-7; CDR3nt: TGTGCCAGCAGCTTGGCGGCAGACTACGAGCAGTACTTC; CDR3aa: CASSLAADYEQYF
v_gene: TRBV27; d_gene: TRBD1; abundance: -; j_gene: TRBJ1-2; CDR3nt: TGTGCCAGCAGTGACGGATGGACAGGACTATTTGGCTACACCTTC; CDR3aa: CASSDGWTGLFGYTF
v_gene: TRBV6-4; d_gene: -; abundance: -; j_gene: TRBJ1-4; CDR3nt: TGTGCCAGCAGAATATACAGGAATACAACTAATGAAAAACTGTTTTTT; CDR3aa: CASRIYRNTTNEKLFF
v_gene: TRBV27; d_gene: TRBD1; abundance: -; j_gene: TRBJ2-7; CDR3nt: TGTGCCACCCGAAGGGGGACAGGATCCTACGAGCAGTACTTC; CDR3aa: CATRRGTGSYEQYF
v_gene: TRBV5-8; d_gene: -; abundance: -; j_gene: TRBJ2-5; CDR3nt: TGTGCCAGCAGCTTGGCCCCTAAGGGGACCCAGTACTTC; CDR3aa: CASSLAPKGTQYF
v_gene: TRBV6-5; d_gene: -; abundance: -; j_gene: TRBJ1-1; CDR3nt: TGTGCCAGCAGCAGGAAGGGAACTGAAGCTTTCTTT; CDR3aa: CASSRKGTEAFF
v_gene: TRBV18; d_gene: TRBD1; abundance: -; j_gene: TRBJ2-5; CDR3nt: TGTGCCAGCTCCCGTAAGTCCCAGGGGGCCGGAGAGACCCAGTACTTC; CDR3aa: CASSRKSQGAGETQYF